The 20 T cell receptor beta chains listed next were all sequenced from one sample in a study of blood T cell repertoires in COVID-19. Sequencing used immunoSEQ multiplex PCR; TCRdb keeps in-frame clones, though not all of them. Here the sample spans around 200,000 clones, around nine tenths being singletons. Sequenced sample: peripheral blood. The receptor set was obtained from a man younger than 35 with active or convalescent COVID-19.

The CDR3 loop reads CASSRTGSGGELFF. CDR3 DNA: TGTGCCAGCAGCCGGACAGGGTCCGGCGGGGAGCTGTTTTTT. The chain joins TRBV27 to TRBJ2-2, with TRBD1 identical over 8 bases. After removal of 6 bases from V and 7 bases from J, the junction contained 7 bases not matched to a gene. The CDR3 contains 14 residues. Germline V gives CDR1 MNHEY, CDR2 SMNVEV (reference sequence).

The V call is TRBV25-1, the J call TRBJ2-3; a possible D gene is TRBD2 (6 bases). V lost 6 bases and J lost 5, with 18 bases in between. CDR1 MGHDK and CDR2 SYGVNS come from the germline V gene. The length of the CDR3 is 15 residues. The CDR3 DNA is TGTGCCAGCAGCGATAGCGGAGGGTTGGGAGATACGCAGTATTTT. Translated, it gives CASSDSGGLGDTQYF. Drawing the rest from reference TRBV25-1 and TRBJ2-3, the complete variable domain is EADIYQTPRYLVIGTGKKITLECSQTMGHDKMYWYQQDPGMELHLIHYSYGVNSTEKGDLSSESTVSRIRTEHFPLTLESARPSHTSQYLCASSDSGGLGDTQYFGPGTRLTVL.

The genes are TRBV24-1 and TRBJ2-1; a weak D match, TRBD2 (7 bases). Germline-derived CDR1 and CDR2 are KGHDR and SFDVKD. This CDR3 comprises 15 residues. V lost 0 bases, J lost 8 bases, and 13 bases lay in between. CDR3 sequence reads: CATSDLKGGGDEQFF. The CDR3 DNA is TGTGCCACCAGTGATTTGAAAGGGGGGGGCGATGAGCAGTTCTTC.

CDR3 region: CASSRSGVRYQETQYF. CDR3 sequence (DNA): TGTGCCAGTAGTCGCTCAGGGGTGCGATACCAAGAGACCCAGTACTTC. The chain links TRBV19 to TRBJ2-5; TRBD1 is a possible D gene (6 bases). Trimming removed 5 bases from V and 0 bases from J, with 16 bases in between. Germline assignment: CDR1 LNHDA and CDR2 SQIVND (reference sequence). CDR3 size: 16 residues.

The chain links TRBV6-2 or TRBV6-3 to TRBJ2-5, with D maybe TRBD1 (6 bases). Per germline, CDR1 MNHEY and CDR2 SVGEGT. Trimming took 2 bases from V and 0 from J, leaving 16 bases between them. There are 17 residues in the CDR3. The chain's CDR3 is CASSYEYGTQYQETQYF. As DNA, the CDR3 is TGTGCCAGCAGTTACGAGTATGGGACACAGTACCAAGAGACCCAGTACTTC.

CDR3 nucleotide sequence: TGTGCCAGCAGCAAATGGCGTCCAACAGCCGGAAACACTGAAGCTTTCTTT. Protein product: CASSKWRPTAGNTEAFF. The chain employs TRBV21-1 and TRBJ1-1; the D call of TRBD1 is as the table states it, not checked on the DNA. TRBV21-1 is assigned pseudogene status. The CDR3 covers 17 residues.

The CDR3 DNA reads as TGTGCCAGCAGCTCACTAGCGGGAGACTCCTACGAGCAGTACTTC. Encoded protein: CASSSLAGDSYEQYF. V gene TRBV7-2 combines with J gene TRBJ2-7; 11 bases fit TRBD2. This CDR3 contains 15 residues. Germline values: CDR1 SGHTA, CDR2 FQGNSA. Unmatched junction bases numbered 2, after V lost 4 bases and J lost 0 bases.

J is TRBJ1-1 and V is TRBV7-3; the D is unclear. There are 14 residues in the CDR3. Trimming stripped 3 bases from V and 3 bases from J, with 11 bases between. Germline assignment: CDR1 SGHTA and CDR2 FQGTGA. The CDR3 sequence: CASSFSHTDTEAFF. Written as DNA, the CDR3 is TGTGCCAGCAGCTTCTCGCATACGGACACTGAAGCTTTCTTT.

The chain employs TRBV11-2 and TRBJ2-3; TRBD2 agrees at 8 bases. Germline CDR1 SGHAT, CDR2 FQNNGV. Unmatched junction bases numbered 7, after V lost 5 bases and J lost 6 bases. The CDR3 runs 14 residues. CDR3 nucleotides: TGTGCCAGCAGCCCCTTAGCGGGGTGGGATACGCAGTATTTT. It is translated as CASSPLAGWDTQYF.

The rearrangement uses TRBV6-8 and TRBJ2-2, with TRBD2 as a possible D gene (5 bases). Germline loops: CDR1 MNHGY, CDR2 SAAAGT. The V and J ends lost 5 bases and 2 bases respectively, with 18 bases between them. This CDR3 spans 17 amino acids. CDR3: CASSQTWTRHNTGELFF. CDR3 nucleotide sequence: TGTGCCAGCAGTCAAACCTGGACTCGACACAACACCGGGGAGCTGTTTTTT.

The chain carries TRBV25-1 and TRBJ1-1; a possible D gene is TRBD1 (5 bases). The germline V gene has CDR1 MGHDK and CDR2 SYGVNS. The CDR3 contains 13 residues. V lost 3 bases and J lost 5, with 10 bases in between. CDR3 loop: CASSDGGWTEAFF. For the CDR3, the DNA is TGTGCCAGCAGTGACGGGGGGTGGACTGAAGCTTTCTTT. Based on the CDR3 plus reference TRBV25-1 and TRBJ1-1, the full variable domain is EADIYQTPRYLVIGTGKKITLECSQTMGHDKMYWYQQDPGMELHLIHYSYGVNSTEKGDLSSESTVSRIRTEHFPLTLESARPSHTSQYLCASSDGGWTEAFFGQGTRLTVV.

This clone was counted a single time. DNA for the CDR3: TGTGCCAGCAGCTTGGGGGCCCCAGCTGGAAACACCATATATTTT. This codes for CASSLGAPAGNTIYF. V is TRBV5-4 and J is TRBJ1-3; unclear D gene. V was trimmed by 0 bases and J by 2 bases, leaving 9 bases between them. Germline loops: CDR1 SGHNT, CDR2 YYREEE (reference sequence). The CDR3 runs to 15 residues.

The chain combines TRBV19 with TRBJ1-5; D is ambiguous. The CDR3 totals 13 residues. Germline-derived CDR1 and CDR2 are LNHDA and SQIVND (reference sequence). The germline V and J ends were trimmed by 3 bases and 7 bases, with 10 bases remaining between them. The CDR3 reads CASSISVRQPQHF. The CDR3 nucleotides read TGTGCCAGTAGTATTAGCGTACGACAGCCCCAGCATTTT.

This clone came up once. The V and J genes are TRBV4-1 and TRBJ2-3, with 9 bases aligning to TRBD2. Per germline, CDR1 MGHRA and CDR2 YSYEKL. With 6 bases clipped from V and 1 base from J, the junction kept 5 bases outside the gene matches. There are 15 residues in the CDR3. CDR3 loop: CASRLVAGGTDTQYF. The CDR3, as DNA: TGCGCCAGCAGGTTGGTAGCGGGGGGCACAGATACGCAGTATTTT.

The chain has TRBV6-2 or TRBV6-3 and TRBJ2-1; TRBD2 matches at 7 bases. This CDR3 contains 13 residues. V trimming: 4 bases; J trimming: 7 bases; junction bases outside the gene matches: 4. The germline CDR1 and CDR2 sequences are MNHEY and SVGEGT. The CDR3 sequence: CASSSLRENEQFF. The CDR3 coding sequence is TGTGCCAGCAGTTCGTTGCGGGAGAATGAGCAGTTCTTC.

The chain combines TRBV5-1 with TRBJ1-5, with D perhaps TRBD1 (5 bases). The CDR3 is 15 amino acids. Trimming pared 0 bases from V and 2 bases from J, leaving 9 bases between. Germline CDR1 is SGHRS and CDR2 is YFSETQ. The CDR3: CASSLAGVRNQPQHF. The DNA of the CDR3 is TGCGCCAGCAGCTTGGCGGGGGTTCGCAATCAGCCCCAGCATTTT.

The chain combines TRBV7-3 with TRBJ2-1, with D tentatively TRBD2 (6 bases). Germline V gene sequence: CDR1 SGHTA, CDR2 FQGTGA. Trimming removed 2 bases from V and 7 bases from J, with 18 bases in between. The CDR3 sequence is 16 residues long. This chain's CDR3 is CASSLGTGRSQNEQFF. In DNA form, the CDR3 reads TGTGCCAGCAGCTTAGGGACTGGTAGAAGTCAAAATGAGCAGTTCTTC.

This chain connects TRBV2 to TRBJ2-7; 12 bases fit TRBD2. V shed 6 bases, J shed 2 bases, and the junction held 5 bases outside the gene matches. The CDR3 is 15 residues long. From germline, CDR1 is SNHLY and CDR2 FYNNEI. The CDR3 loop is CASRTGLAGTYEQYF. The CDR3 DNA is TGTGCCAGCAGAACAGGACTAGCGGGAACCTACGAGCAGTACTTC.

V usage is TRBV19 and J usage is TRBJ1-5; 7 nucleotides line up with TRBD1. V shed 7 bases and J 7 bases; nucleotides not matched to a gene: 13. The CDR3 spans 15 residues. CDR1 is LNHDA, CDR2 SQIVND, per germline (reference sequence). This CDR3 reads CASTPDRLLVQPQHF. CDR3 sequence (DNA): TGTGCCAGTACTCCGGACAGGTTATTGGTCCAGCCCCAGCATTTT. The variable domain in full, completed from reference TRBV19 and TRBJ1-5, reads DGGITQSPKYLFRKEGQNVTLSCEQNLNHDAMYWYRQDPGQGLRLIYYSQIVNDFQKGDIAEGYSVSREKKESFPLTVTSAQKNPTAFYLCASTPDRLLVQPQHFGDGTRLSIL.

The gene calls are TRBV19 and TRBJ1-5; 9 positions agree with TRBD1. The CDR3 runs 15 residues. Germline CDR1 reads LNHDA; CDR2 reads SQIVND (reference sequence). V shed 2 bases, J shed 6 bases, and the junction held 5 bases outside the gene matches. Here the CDR3 reads CASSIKTGGSQPQHF. In DNA form, the CDR3 reads TGTGCCAGTAGTATAAAAACAGGGGGCAGTCAGCCCCAGCATTTT.